A selection of T cell receptor beta chains follows, all from one sample in a study of T-cell memory formation after mild COVID-19. TCRdb re-derived calls from the 5' RACE reads in MiXCR, one entry per CDR3 protein. The data hold 170,000 or so distinct CDR3 sequences, with roughly 31% observed a single time. Sequenced material: PBMCs or a T cell subset sorted from them (not recorded which). All receptors come from an adult woman who had mild COVID-19 (a few samples of this study predate the infection). Cell type and time point are not known. Each CDR3 is given with its conserved first and last residue. Fields, in order: D gene, V gene, CDR3 length, J gene, clone size, CDR3 protein, CDR3 DNA. The D gene is left open where the match is weak. A row's size may be missing; if present it is once, few, many or a size class.

D: NA
V: TRBV5-1
length: 15
J: TRBJ2-2
size: NA
CDR3: CASSSGSVDTGELFF
DNA: TGCGCCAGCAGCTCAGGGTCCGTTGACACCGGGGAGCTGTTTTTT

D: NA
V: TRBV11-3
length: 13
J: TRBJ2-2
size: NA
CDR3: CASSLSATGELFF
DNA: TGTGCCAGCAGCTTATCCGCCACCGGGGAGCTGTTTTTT

D: NA
V: TRBV12-3/TRBV12-4
length: 13
J: TRBJ1-5
size: NA
CDR3: CASSSRTNQPQHF
DNA: TGTGCCAGCAGTTCGAGGACGAATCAGCCCCAGCATTTT

D: NA
V: TRBV27
length: 14
J: TRBJ2-6
size: few
CDR3: CATRPYSGANVLTF
DNA: TGTGCCACCCGGCCCTACAGCGGGGCCAACGTCCTGACTTTC

D: NA
V: TRBV29-1
length: 13
J: TRBJ2-7
size: NA
CDR3: CSAGTRPAYEQYF
DNA: TGCAGCGCCGGGACCCGTCCCGCCTACGAGCAGTACTTC

D: NA
V: TRBV6-4
length: 13
J: TRBJ2-1
size: NA
CDR3: CASSLTLLGEQFF
DNA: TGTGCCAGCAGCCTGACTCTTTTGGGTGAGCAGTTCTTC

D: TRBD1
V: TRBV5-1
length: 16
J: TRBJ1-1
size: NA
CDR3: CASSLHGGQVATEAFF
DNA: TGCGCCAGCAGCTTGCATGGGGGACAGGTCGCTACTGAAGCTTTCTTT

D: NA
V: TRBV5-5
length: 17
J: TRBJ2-1
size: NA
CDR3: CASSLASGTSSYNEQFF
DNA: TGTGCCAGCAGCTTGGCGTCGGGGACCAGCTCCTACAATGAGCAGTTCTTC

D: NA
V: TRBV20-1
length: 13
J: TRBJ2-7
size: NA
CDR3: CSASRVSSYEQYF
DNA: TGCAGTGCTAGTAGGGTTAGCTCCTACGAGCAGTACTTC

D: TRBD2
V: TRBV20-1
length: 15
J: TRBJ2-7
size: few
CDR3: CSATVGGSWSDEQYF
DNA: TGCAGTGCTACGGTGGGCGGGAGTTGGAGCGACGAGCAGTACTTC

D: NA
V: TRBV14
length: 15
J: TRBJ2-1
size: NA
CDR3: CASSQDGWLAREQFF
DNA: TGTGCCAGCAGCCAAGATGGTTGGTTAGCTCGCGAGCAGTTCTTC

D: TRBD1
V: TRBV12-3/TRBV12-4
length: 15
J: TRBJ1-2
size: NA
CDR3: CASSFAGTGTYGYTF
DNA: TGTGCCAGCAGTTTCGCCGGGACAGGGACTTATGGCTACACCTTC

D: TRBD2
V: TRBV5-4
length: 16
J: TRBJ2-3
size: NA
CDR3: CASRLLLAGDTDTQYF
DNA: TGTGCCAGCAGACTCCTACTAGCGGGAGACACAGATACGCAGTATTTT

D: TRBD2
V: TRBV2
length: 11
J: TRBJ2-5
size: NA
CDR3: CASSGGETQYF
DNA: TGTGCCAGCAGCGGGGGGGAGACCCAGTACTTC

D: NA
V: TRBV7-2
length: 15
J: TRBJ1-6
size: few
CDR3: CASSLASGMESPLHF
DNA: TGTGCCAGCAGCTTAGCGTCCGGGATGGAATCACCCCTCCACTTT

D: NA
V: TRBV19
length: 15
J: TRBJ2-3
size: NA
CDR3: CASSRGGMATDTQYF
DNA: TGTGCCAGTAGTCGGGGCGGCATGGCGACAGATACGCAGTATTTT

D: NA
V: TRBV7-6
length: 14
J: TRBJ2-1
size: few
CDR3: CASSPGGTYNEQFF
DNA: TGTGCCAGCAGCCCGGGTGGAACCTACAATGAGCAGTTCTTC